This TCR beta chain emerged from a study of blood T cells in healthy people across ages. Next came a second PCR, run for roughly 6 to 11 cycles, which used a sample-barcoded 5' primer along with a J-beta primer mix. In TCRdb, the 5' RACE reads were re-called with MiXCR into one record per CDR3 protein. The sample gives approximately 1.5 million distinct CDR3 sequences, about 32% of which show up once; around 11% is in the top ten. The germline V and J ends were trimmed by 5 bases and 3 bases, with 17 bases remaining between them. The CDR3 is 15 residues long. CDR1 is DFQATT, CDR2 SNEGSKA, per germline (reference sequence).

This rearrangement joins TRBV20-1 to TRBJ2-1; a possible D gene is TRBD2 (7 bases). The source is a woman under 40 in good health. The source material was blood. Here the CDR3 reads CSAQGRDGDYNEQFF. CDR3 nucleotides: TGCAGTGCTCAGGGGAGGGACGGGGACTACAATGAGCAGTTCTTC.